This entry concerns a single TCR beta chain. The study sequenced TCR beta in blood CD8+ and CD4+ T cells. V lost 2 bases to trimming and J lost 2 bases, with 15 bases between them. This CDR3 contains 16 residues. CDR1 SGHTA and CDR2 FQGNSA come from the germline V gene. With random hexamers, reverse transcription was performed on roughly 0.45 to 1 ug of RNA. Across 54 Vbeta and 13 Jbeta, immunoSEQ multiplex PCR amplified TCR beta CDR3. One entry per CDR3 protein, called by TCRdb with MiXCR from the immunoSEQ multiplex PCR reads. The table has approximately 100,000 distinct CDR3 sequences, around 95% seen once; the top ten hold just over 0.095%. The entry originates in a study of CD8 T cells in Susac syndrome.

The clonotype originates from a human donor in good health. The sequenced sample consisted of CD4+ T cells from PBMCs. The genes are TRBV7-2 and TRBJ2-5; D is undetermined. CDR3 residues: CASSLPSTQTQETQYF. The DNA for the CDR3 is TGTGCCAGCAGCTTACCGTCGACACAGACACAAGAGACCCAGTACTTC.